This T cell receptor (beta chain) was recorded in a study of OX40 agonist ivuxolimab in advanced cancers. Regarding the study in general: Ivuxolimab was an agonistic, fully human IgG2 monoclonal antibody directed against OX40 (CD134), a costimulatory receptor. Intravenous ivuxolimab was administered to patients every 2 weeks at six dose levels: 0.01, 0.1, 0.3, 1.5, 3 and 10 mg/kg. Among the approximately 50 dose-escalation patients, some 19 had hepatocellular carcinoma, roughly 15 melanoma, 9 renal cell carcinoma and 9 head and neck cancer. In the dose-escalation cohort, 82.7% of patients were male, and the mean age was approximately 64 years, with a range of about 23 to 90. Patients were allowed to have had prior anti-PD-1, anti-PD-L1 or anti-CTLA-4 therapy, and roughly 40% of the dose-escalation patients had been treated with checkpoint inhibitors. Partial responses occurred in three dose-escalation patients: two with cutaneous melanoma and one with hepatocellular carcinoma. The point of sequencing TCRbeta in the periphery was to test whether ivuxolimab changed TCR sequence diversity and drove clonal T-cell expansion. The paper reports the monotherapy dose-escalation portion (N of about 50 patients) of the phase I ivuxolimab trial.

With respect to this clone: Its antigen target is currently unknown. One end of the junction fails to match germline, which may point to a read error.

The germline V gene supplies CDR1 MGHDK and CDR2 SYGVNS. The CDR3 covers 16 residues, taking in both the cysteine and the phenylalanine. Only CDR3 DNA remains: 48 bases, in frame from the first base. The trial excluded patients who had a history of autoimmune disease or were on systemic immunosuppression. Peripheral blood for TCR sequencing was drawn from every dose cohort at baseline, at cycle 4 day 1 and at cycle 7 day 1. The samples were taken from a phase I, first-in-human, multicenter, open-label dose-escalation trial of ivuxolimab. The trial enrolled adults with locally advanced or metastatic head and neck squamous cell, hepatocellular, melanoma or renal cell carcinoma. Before TCR sequencing, CD4+ and CD8+ T cells were separately sorted from peripheral blood. To sequence the TCRbeta CDR3 region, genomic DNA was isolated from the sorted cells. TCRbeta CDR3 regions were sequenced using the immunoSEQ Assay. Held by TCRdb, this immuneACCESS table contains in-frame sequences only and omits some clones. Under half of the omission traces to an unresolved V gene where checked; the cause of the rest is unknown. The sample yields about 61,000 clones; 80% to 95% were counted once. Approximately 23% of the sample is in the top ten clones.

Broader findings and caveats from the paper: After ivuxolimab, CD8+ T cells had more expanded clones than CD4+ T cells on average. The antigen specificity of the peripheral T cells that underwent clonal expansion was not determined. In the 0.1-3.0 mg/kg groups, partial responders had among the lowest normalized peripheral clonal expansion, particularly in CD8+ T cells. Low levels of normalized T-cell clonal expansion were also seen in some patients who did not respond. At doses of 0.1 to 3.0 mg/kg, clonal expansion of both CD4+ and CD8+ blood T cells was observed from baseline to week 6.

The receptor's source is an adult with an advanced solid tumor such as melanoma, head and neck, liver or kidney cancer. The chain uses TRBV25-1 and TRBJ1-6; no D segment can be confidently identified. The sample consisted of CD4+ or CD8+ T cells sorted from blood, taken in a trial of the OX40 agonist ivuxolimab. The CDR3 protein sequence reads: CASSEFGTTPVSPLHF. Here is the DNA: TGTGCCAGCAGTGAATTCGGAACCACACCCGTTTCACCCCTTCACTTT.